Below are 3 T cell receptor beta chains sequenced from a single sample in a study of shared clonotypes between healthy human individuals. Method: immunoSEQ multiplex PCR; TCRdb's copy keeps in-frame clones and lacks some. The sample has over 2 million clones, about 95% seen once; the top ten hold roughly 1%. Cells designated naive CD8 were CD45RO-negative and were positively selected for CCR7, with terminally differentiated effector memory CD45RA+ cells excluded. Source material: naive CD8+ T cells sorted from blood. The receptor set was obtained from a man between 18 and 29 years old in good health.

The chain uses TRBV28 and TRBJ2-1; 10 nucleotides line up with TRBD2. This CDR3 spans 14 amino acids. From germline, CDR1 is MDHEN and CDR2 SYDVKM. Trimming cost V 5 bases and J 5 bases; bases outside gene matches: 3. The DNA for the CDR3 is TGTGCCAGCAGTCTAGCGGGAGCGGACAATGAGCAGTTCTTC. Protein sequence: CASSLAGADNEQFF.

This clone appeared once. Here the CDR3 reads CASSLAGAGTEAFF. DNA for the CDR3: TGTGCCAGCAGCTTAGCGGGGGCGGGCACTGAAGCTTTCTTT. This rearrangement joins TRBV7-8 to TRBJ1-1; a weak D match, TRBD1 (6 bases). The CDR3 has 14 amino acids. V was cut by 0 bases and J by 4 bases, with 9 bases left in between. CDR1 SGHVS and CDR2 FQNEAQ come from the germline V gene.

Concerning this clone itself: Different DNA sequences within this sample yield the same CDR3. The chain recombines TRBV5-1 with TRBJ2-7; 10 bases agree with TRBD1. Trimming removed 7 bases from V and 3 bases from J; junction bases left unmatched: 7. Germline assignment: CDR1 SGHRS and CDR2 YFSETQ. The CDR3 is 14 residues long. CDR3 DNA sequence: TGCGCCAGCGCTTCCGGGACAGGGGTCTACGAGCAGTACTTC. This codes for CASASGTGVYEQYF.